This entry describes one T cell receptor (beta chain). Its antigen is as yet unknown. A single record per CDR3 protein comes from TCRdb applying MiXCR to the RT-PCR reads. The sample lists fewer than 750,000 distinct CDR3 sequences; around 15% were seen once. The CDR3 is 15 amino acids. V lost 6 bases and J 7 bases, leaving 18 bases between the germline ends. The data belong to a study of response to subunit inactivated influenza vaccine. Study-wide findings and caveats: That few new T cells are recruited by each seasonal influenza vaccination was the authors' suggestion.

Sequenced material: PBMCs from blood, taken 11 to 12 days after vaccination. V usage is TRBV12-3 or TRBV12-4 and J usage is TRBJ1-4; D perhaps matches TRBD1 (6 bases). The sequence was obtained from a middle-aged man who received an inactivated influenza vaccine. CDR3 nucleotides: TGTGCCAGCAGCATGAGCGGGGGCGGCGCTGAAAAACTGTTTTTT. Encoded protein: CASSMSGGGAEKLFF.